Presented here are 18 T cell receptor beta chains from one specimen sequenced in a study of control samples from healthy donors and cancer patients. Only in-frame clones appear in the TCRdb table, and some are missing; sequencing was by immunoSEQ multiplex PCR. Of about 12,000 clones listed, 85% to 95% are singletons. Sequencing used PBMCs. Every receptor here comes from an older man with lung cancer.

This clone appeared a few times. The rearrangement links TRBV5-1 to TRBJ1-3; D gene ambiguous. Per germline, CDR1 SGHRS and CDR2 YFSETQ. Between the trimmed V and J ends, which lost 4 bases and 0 bases, there was a span of 5 bases. The length of the CDR3 is 13 residues. CDR3 sequence: CASSVDSGNTIYF. CDR3 DNA sequence: TGCGCCAGCAGCGTCGACTCTGGAAACACCATATATTTT.

V and J are TRBV18 and TRBJ1-5; D remains unclear. The CDR3 extends over 16 amino acids. The germline V and J ends were trimmed by 2 bases and 0 bases, with 11 bases remaining between them. Germline V gene sequence: CDR1 KGHSH, CDR2 LQKENI. The CDR3 DNA sequence: TGTGCCAGCTCACCAGGAGGACGGGGTAGCAATCAGCCCCAGCATTTT. Translating gives CASSPGGRGSNQPQHF.

Written as DNA, the CDR3 is TGCGCCAGCAGCCCCCGGACAGGGCGAAACACCGGGGAGCTGTTTTTT. This translates into CASSPRTGRNTGELFF. The chain employs TRBV5-1 and TRBJ2-2; 8 nucleotides align to TRBD1. Germline assignment: CDR1 SGHRS and CDR2 YFSETQ. Trimming cost V 4 bases and J 2 bases; bases outside gene matches: 7. The CDR3 length is 16 residues.

The V and J genes are TRBV5-1 and TRBJ2-3, with D unclear. The V gene lost 0 bases and the J gene lost 7 bases, with 9 bases spanning the gap. The CDR3 extends over 13 amino acids. Germline V gene sequence: CDR1 SGHRS, CDR2 YFSETQ. Written as DNA, the CDR3 is TGCGCCAGCAGCTTGGCCCGAGATTATACGCAGTATTTT. The encoded protein is CASSLARDYTQYF.

The rearrangement links TRBV3-1 (or the pseudogene TRBV3-2) to TRBJ1-3; D is undetermined. This CDR3 is built from 15 residues. Germline-derived CDR1 and CDR2 are LGHDT and YNNKEL (reference sequence). V lost 0 bases and J 2 bases, leaving 8 bases between the germline ends. Here the CDR3 reads CASSQDRWAGNTIYF. In DNA form, the CDR3 reads TGTGCCAGCAGCCAAGATCGGTGGGCTGGAAACACCATATATTTT.

V usage is TRBV11-2 and J usage is TRBJ2-3; 9 positions agree with TRBD1. V shed 5 bases and J 0 bases; nucleotides not matched to a gene: 12. Germline V gene sequence: CDR1 SGHAT, CDR2 FQNNGV. The CDR3 loop spans 18 amino acids. DNA for the CDR3: TGTGCCAGCAGCCCAATCAGGACAGGGGATCCTAGCACAGATACGCAGTATTTT. It specifies CASSPIRTGDPSTDTQYF.

The J gene is TRBJ1-2, the V gene TRBV4-2, with D possibly being TRBD1 (5 bases). Germline-derived CDR1 and CDR2 are LGHNA and YNFKEQ. The V and J ends lost 1 base and 4 bases respectively, with 7 bases between them. The CDR3 contains 13 residues. The CDR3 sequence is CASSQGGPYGYTF. In DNA form, the CDR3 reads TGTGCCAGCAGCCAAGGGGGCCCCTATGGCTACACCTTC.

The chain combines TRBV7-2 with TRBJ1-4, with D tentatively TRBD1 (6 bases). The CDR3 sequence is 14 residues long. Germline-derived CDR1 and CDR2 are SGHTA and FQGNSA. With 7 bases removed from V and 4 bases from J, the gap between germline ends came to 13 bases. The CDR3 DNA is TGTGCCAGCAAACCGGGGGCCATTAATGAAAAACTGTTTTTT. This sequence encodes CASKPGAINEKLFF.

The chain recombines TRBV11-3 with TRBJ1-1; TRBD1 is a possible D gene (5 bases). Per germline, CDR1 SGHNT and CDR2 YENEEA. V gave up 4 bases and J gave up 7 bases, with 16 bases separating them. The CDR3 runs to 14 residues. The CDR3 spells CASSWRDPIYEAFF. Written as DNA, the CDR3 is TGTGCCAGCAGCTGGCGGGACCCGATTTATGAAGCTTTCTTT.

The chain links TRBV7-3 to TRBJ1-2, with a weak D call TRBD1 (6 bases). This CDR3 contains 17 residues. CDR1 is SGHTA, CDR2 FQGTGA, per germline. Trimming removed 5 bases from V and 8 bases from J, with 27 bases in between. For the CDR3, the DNA is TGTGCCAGCAGCCCCTCCGGTGGAGGACAGAGGAATAACGGCTACACCTTC. It encodes CASSPSGGGQRNNGYTF.

The chain combines TRBV11-2 with TRBJ2-3; 8 nucleotides match TRBD2. Germline loops: CDR1 SGHAT, CDR2 FQNNGV. This CDR3 spans 15 amino acids. The ends lost 2 bases at V and 5 bases at J; junction bases unmatched: 6. The chain's CDR3 is CASSLNGGAGDTQYF. The CDR3 region has the DNA TGTGCCAGCAGCTTAAACGGGGGGGCCGGAGATACGCAGTATTTT.

DNA for the CDR3: TGTGCCAGCCTTAACTCGGCGGGTGAAGCTTTCTTT. Translating gives CASLNSAGEAFF. The V and J genes are TRBV28 and TRBJ1-1, with unresolved D. V lost 8 bases and J lost 7, with 14 bases in between. This CDR3 spans 12 amino acids. Per germline, CDR1 MDHEN and CDR2 SYDVKM.

The genes are TRBV24-1 and TRBJ1-5, with D unclear. Between the trimmed V and J ends, which lost 2 bases and 2 bases, there was a span of 9 bases. Germline lookup yields CDR1 KGHDR and CDR2 SFDVKD. This CDR3 has 15 residues. For the CDR3, the DNA is TGTGCCACCAGTGATTCCCGGACGGGCAATCAGCCCCAGCATTTT. Protein sequence: CATSDSRTGNQPQHF.

The chain is built from TRBV24-1 and TRBJ1-1; maybe TRBD1 (6 bases). CDR1 KGHDR and CDR2 SFDVKD come from the germline V gene. Trimming stripped 4 bases from V and 2 bases from J, with 13 bases between. This CDR3 spans 15 amino acids. The CDR3 reads CATSEPGGANTEAFF. The DNA for the CDR3 is TGTGCCACCAGTGAGCCCGGGGGGGCCAACACTGAAGCTTTCTTT.

V usage is TRBV1 and J usage is TRBJ2-3. TRBV1 is a pseudogene segment. The length of the CDR3 is 17 residues. CDR3 sequence reads: CTSSQAERGAPPDTQYF. CDR3 bases: TGCACCAGCAGCCAAGCCGAACGGGGCGCCCCCCCGGATACGCAGTATTTT.

The CDR3 here is CASSRQGQENSPLHF. The CDR3 nucleotides are TGCGCCAGCAGCCGCCAGGGACAGGAAAATTCACCCCTCCACTTT. This chain links TRBV5-1 with TRBJ1-6; 8 bases agree with TRBD1. CDR1 and CDR2 from the germline V gene are SGHRS and YFSETQ. V shed 4 bases and J 7 bases; nucleotides not matched to a gene: 7. The CDR3 runs 15 residues.

CDR3 protein: CAISVGERDTQYF. As DNA, the CDR3 is TGTGCCATCAGTGTAGGAGAAAGAGATACGCAGTATTTT. This chain links TRBV10-3 with TRBJ2-3; D is uncertain. The CDR3 has 13 residues. V gave up 4 bases and J gave up 5 bases, with 10 bases separating them. Germline V gene sequence: CDR1 ENHRY, CDR2 SYGVKD.

The J gene is TRBJ1-2, the V gene TRBV12-5; 7 nucleotides line up with TRBD1. Germline V gives CDR1 LGHNT, CDR2 FRNRAP. This CDR3 has 17 residues. V was pared by 3 bases and J by 8 bases, with 18 bases of the junction left unmatched. The CDR3 loop reads CASGLTPPRGEDLGYTF. For the CDR3, the DNA is TGTGCTAGTGGTTTAACCCCACCCAGGGGGGAGGATTTGGGCTACACCTTC.